These 32 T cell receptor beta chains came from one sample sequenced in a study of cytomegalovirus exposure and HLA in healthy donors. PCR was performed using 60 Vbeta and 13 Jbeta primers. TCRdb's copy holds only in-frame clones and misses some; the assay was immunoSEQ multiplex PCR. This listing includes nearly 200,000 clones. Input material: PBMCs. The source is a boy aged 5-17 years in good health and CMV-seronegative.

V gene TRBV7-9 combines with J gene TRBJ2-3; D ambiguous. Germline assignment: CDR1 SEHNR and CDR2 FQNEAQ (reference sequence). V lost 2 bases and J lost 3, with 3 bases in between. The CDR3 is 12 residues long. Here the CDR3 reads CASSLLTDTQYF. CDR3 nucleotide sequence: TGTGCCAGCAGCTTATTAACAGATACGCAGTATTTT.

The chain is built from TRBV5-1 and TRBJ1-1, with D unclear. The CDR3 loop spans 16 amino acids. The germline V gene has CDR1 SGHRS and CDR2 YFSETQ. The germline V and J ends were trimmed by 0 bases and 0 bases, with 12 bases remaining between them. This CDR3 reads CASSLVGTRMNTEAFF. CDR3 sequence (DNA): TGCGCCAGCAGCTTGGTTGGCACCAGAATGAACACTGAAGCTTTCTTT.

The chain joins TRBV5-1 to TRBJ2-3; 7 nucleotides match TRBD1. The germline V gene encodes CDR1 SGHRS and CDR2 YFSETQ. The junction had 8 bases not matched to a gene; V was cut back by 2 bases and J by 2 bases. The CDR3 consists of 16 residues. The CDR3 here is CASSFPAGQATDTQYF. CDR3 sequence (DNA): TGCGCCAGCAGCTTCCCTGCAGGACAGGCCACAGATACGCAGTATTTT.

The J gene is TRBJ2-1, the V gene TRBV30, with TRBD2 matching 11 bases. CDR1 is GTSNPN and CDR2 is SVGIG in the germline V gene (reference sequence). The CDR3 runs 14 residues. V trimming: 5 bases; J trimming: 7 bases; junction bases outside the gene matches: 7. In DNA, the CDR3 is TGTGCCTGGGACGTAGCGGGGGGGCCAAATGAGCAGTTCTTC. It codes for CAWDVAGGPNEQFF.

V gene TRBV5-4 combines with J gene TRBJ1-1; 8 nucleotides match TRBD1. The CDR3 loop spans 15 amino acids. Germline V CDR1 and CDR2: SGHNT, YYREEE (reference sequence). V lost 0 bases, J lost 4 bases, and 5 bases stayed unmatched. CDR3 nucleotides: TGTGCCAGCAGCTTGGTCCCAGGGGGCATCACTGAAGCTTTCTTT. Amino acids: CASSLVPGGITEAFF.

The chain has TRBV10-3 and TRBJ2-5, with 11 nucleotides matching TRBD1. The V gene end was trimmed by 10 bases and the J gene end by 2 bases; junction bases not matched to a gene: 3. The germline V gene encodes CDR1 ENHRY and CDR2 SYGVKD. The CDR3 runs 13 residues. The CDR3, as DNA: TGTGCCACGGGGACAGGGGGACAAGAGACCCAGTACTTC. Its translation is CATGTGGQETQYF.

This chain connects TRBV6-5 to TRBJ1-1; D perhaps matches TRBD1 (6 bases). Between the trimmed V and J ends, which lost 7 bases and 5 bases, there was a span of 20 bases. Per germline, CDR1 MNHEY and CDR2 SVGAGI. The CDR3 loop spans 15 amino acids. The CDR3 DNA reads as TGTGCCAGCAAGAACAGGGCTTCAGGTTGGACTGAAGCTTTCTTT. Translated: CASKNRASGWTEAFF.

The chain joins TRBV14 to TRBJ1-1, with D maybe TRBD1 (6 bases). The CDR3 has 16 residues. V lost 3 bases and J lost 0, with 14 bases in between. CDR1 is SGHDN and CDR2 is FVKESK in the germline V gene. The CDR3 loop reads CASSQPRRGLNTEAFF. The CDR3 region has the DNA TGTGCCAGCAGCCAGCCCCGCAGGGGATTGAACACTGAAGCTTTCTTT.

The CDR3 nucleotides are TGCGCCAGCAGCTTGTTGGCGGGGTTAGGAAAGAGCACAGATACGCAGTATTTT. This codes for CASSLLAGLGKSTDTQYF. V and J are TRBV5-1 and TRBJ2-3; D is possibly TRBD2 (6 bases). Trimming took off 1 base at V and 0 bases at J, with 18 bases between the two ends. Germline-derived CDR1 and CDR2 are SGHRS and YFSETQ. CDR3 length: 18 amino acids.

V and J are TRBV5-5 and TRBJ2-7; the D is unclear. The V gene lost 4 bases and the J gene lost 0 bases, with 17 bases spanning the gap. The CDR3 has 16 amino acids. The germline V gene has CDR1 SGHKS and CDR2 YYEKEE (reference sequence). The CDR3 reads CASSLPTEVSSYEQYF. The DNA for the CDR3 is TGTGCCAGCAGCCTCCCCACAGAAGTGAGCTCCTACGAGCAGTACTTC.

This chain links TRBV7-6 with TRBJ1-1, with D possibly matching TRBD1 (6 bases). The CDR3 is 15 amino acids. CDR1 and CDR2 from the germline V gene are SGHVS and FNYEAQ. The V and J ends lost 5 bases and 3 bases respectively, with 16 bases between them. CDR3 in amino acids: CASSAGQPGYTEAFF. The CDR3 DNA reads as TGTGCCAGCAGCGCTGGACAGCCGGGATACACTGAAGCTTTCTTT.

The chain joins TRBV28 to TRBJ1-2; 8 bases align to TRBD1. Germline CDR1 reads MDHEN; CDR2 reads SYDVKM. The J segment lost 3 bases and the V segment lost 3 bases, leaving 15 bases of the junction unmatched. The CDR3 contains 18 residues. CDR3 protein: CASSLLGQGAGSYYGYTF. As DNA, the CDR3 is TGTGCCAGCAGTTTGCTAGGGCAGGGGGCGGGTTCCTACTATGGCTACACCTTC.

The chain is built from TRBV7-9 and TRBJ2-2, with TRBD2 identical over 13 bases. The germline V gene has CDR1 SEHNR and CDR2 FQNEAQ (reference sequence). V gave up 11 bases and J gave up 0 bases; unmatched junction bases: 6. The CDR3 runs to 16 residues. The CDR3 coding sequence is TGTGCCGGCCTGACTAGCGGGGGGTCGAACACCGGGGAGCTGTTTTTT. This sequence encodes CAGLTSGGSNTGELFF.

This chain joins TRBV30 and TRBJ2-7, with 9 bases that match TRBD1. CDR3 length equals 14 residues. CDR1 is GTSNPN and CDR2 is SVGIG in the germline V gene (reference sequence). V was pared by 8 bases and J by 5 bases, with 13 bases of the junction left unmatched. The CDR3 loop is CARSPGQGLDEQYF. In DNA form, the CDR3 reads TGTGCCCGTTCCCCGGGACAGGGTCTCGACGAGCAGTACTTC.

With respect to this clone: A read error may produce the germline difference seen at one junction end. The V call is TRBV29-1, the J call TRBJ1-2; D ambiguous. Germline CDR1 SQVTM, CDR2 ANQGSEA. The CDR3 covers 13 residues. This CDR3 is CSAGGSDNHGYTF. The CDR3, as DNA: TGCAGCGCGGGTGGCAGCGATAACCATGGCTACACCTTC.

This chain joins TRBV21-1 and TRBJ1-4. TRBV21-1 is assigned pseudogene status. CDR3 length: 13 amino acids. The CDR3 DNA is TGTGCCAGCAGCGGTCGTTGCGCCGGAAAACTGTTTTTT. Amino acid sequence: CASSGRCAGKLFF.

This chain uses TRBV9 with TRBJ2-5, with TRBD1 as a possible D gene (6 bases). Between the trimmed V and J ends, which lost 4 bases and 0 bases, there was a span of 19 bases. This CDR3 region has 17 residues. CDR1 and CDR2 from the germline V gene are SGDLS and YYNGEE. The CDR3 protein is CASSPRGGRGYQETQYF. CDR3 in DNA: TGTGCCAGCAGCCCCAGAGGGGGAAGAGGGTACCAAGAGACCCAGTACTTC.

The chain uses TRBV5-1 and TRBJ2-3; 8 positions agree with TRBD1. J was trimmed by 1 base and V by 3 bases; bases with no gene match: 19. This CDR3 is built from 20 residues. The germline V gene encodes CDR1 SGHRS and CDR2 YFSETQ. CDR3 bases: TGCGCCAGCAGCTCTCCGAGGGGGGACAGGCGCTATGAAGGCACAGATACGCAGTATTTT. Amino acids: CASSSPRGDRRYEGTDTQYF.

The genes are TRBV7-2 and TRBJ1-3; D not certain. Germline CDR1 SGHTA, CDR2 FQGNSA. The CDR3 contains 16 residues. Between the trimmed V and J ends, which lost 6 bases and 4 bases, there was a span of 19 bases. In DNA, the CDR3 is TGTGCCAGCAGTAAATTTCATCAGTCTCCGGGAAACACCATATATTTT. Encoded protein: CASSKFHQSPGNTIYF.

The CDR3 coding sequence is TGTGCCTATACTGGGGACAGGGAGTACGAGCAGTACTTC. Its protein product is CAYTGDREYEQYF. This rearrangement joins TRBV6-1 to TRBJ2-5, with 9 bases that match TRBD1. Matching the DNA end better, TRBJ2-7 makes the J call doubtful. CDR1 MNHNS and CDR2 SASEGT come from the germline V gene. The CDR3 contains 13 residues.

This chain joins TRBV18 and TRBJ2-5; 9 bases agree with TRBD1. This CDR3 is built from 15 residues. Germline loops: CDR1 KGHSH, CDR2 LQKENI. Trimming at V came to 0 bases and at J to 5 bases, leaving 4 bases not matched to a gene. CDR3 amino acids: CASSPPDRGGETQYF. The CDR3 nucleotides are TGTGCCAGCTCACCACCGGACAGGGGAGGCGAGACCCAGTACTTC.

The chain has TRBV6-5 and TRBJ2-7, with a possible D match to TRBD2 (5 bases). CDR1 is MNHEY and CDR2 is SVGAGI in the germline V gene. The CDR3 covers 14 residues. V lost 6 bases, J lost 1 base, and 13 bases lay in between. CDR3 DNA: TGTGCCAGCAGCTATACCGGGAAGTCCTACGAGCAGTACTTC. It translates to CASSYTGKSYEQYF.

The chain uses TRBV9 and TRBJ2-5; D is undetermined. Germline V gene data show CDR1 as SGDLS and CDR2 as YYNGEE. CDR3 length: 13 residues. The V end was cut by 4 bases, the J end by 5 bases, with 12 bases between. The CDR3 coding sequence is TGTGCCAGCAGCTCAAGAGGTATCGAGACCCAGTACTTC. Encoded protein: CASSSRGIETQYF.

V and J are TRBV30 and TRBJ2-3; the D gene is possibly TRBD2 (6 bases). Germline V CDR1 and CDR2: GTSNPN, SVGIG (reference sequence). V lost 0 bases and J 3 bases, leaving 13 bases between the germline ends. The CDR3 has 15 amino acids. CDR3 protein: CAWSVGVGRTDTQYF. CDR3 bases: TGTGCCTGGAGTGTAGGGGTGGGGAGGACAGATACGCAGTATTTT. Variable domain in full (rest from reference TRBV30 and TRBJ2-3): SQTIHQWPATLVQPVGSPLSLECTVEGTSNPNLYWYRQAAGRGLQLLFYSVGIGQISSEVPQNLSASRPQDRQFILSSKKLLLSDSGFYLCAWSVGVGRTDTQYFGPGTRLTVL.

V usage is TRBV5-4 and J usage is TRBJ1-2; D is unclear. The V end lost 4 bases, the J end lost 3 bases, and 13 bases lay between the germline ends. The CDR3 runs 14 residues. From germline, CDR1 is SGHNT and CDR2 YYREEE (reference sequence). The CDR3 coding sequence is TGTGCCAGCAGCGCCCGGTTAGGAGACTATGGCTACACCTTC. It specifies CASSARLGDYGYTF.

CDR3 region: CAWRPSGGREQYF. Written as DNA, the CDR3 is TGTGCCTGGAGGCCTAGCGGGGGAAGGGAGCAGTACTTC. The V call is TRBV30, the J call TRBJ2-5, with 10 bases identical to TRBD2. The trim removed 3 bases at V and 11 bases at J, leaving 9 bases unmatched. In germline, CDR1 is GTSNPN, CDR2 SVGIG (reference sequence). This CDR3 is built from 13 residues.

The V call is TRBV11-2, the J call TRBJ1-6; 7 bases line up with TRBD1. The CDR3 spans 16 residues. V was clipped by 3 bases and J by 4 bases; unmatched bases: 6. CDR1 SGHAT and CDR2 FQNNGV come from the germline V gene. The CDR3 DNA is TGTGCCAGCAGCTTCATCCGGACAGGTTATAATTCACCCCTCCACTTT. The encoded protein is CASSFIRTGYNSPLHF.

The chain has TRBV5-1 and TRBJ2-1; no reliable D call. V gave up 6 bases and J gave up 2 bases, with 21 bases separating them. This CDR3 is built from 17 residues. CDR1 SGHRS and CDR2 YFSETQ come from the germline V gene. The CDR3 bases are TGCGCCAGCACCGCAAGTGGGCGATTGGATGCCTACAATGAGCAGTTCTTC. This encodes CASTASGRLDAYNEQFF.

In regard to this clone: Relative to the germline gene, one junction end is altered; a read error may explain this. The DNA of the CDR3 is TGTGCCAGCAGCCGGTTGGACAGTTCTAGCACAGATACGCGGTATTTT. Protein sequence: CASSRLDSSSTDTRYF. V gene TRBV9 combines with J gene TRBJ2-3, with D tentatively TRBD1 (6 bases). Germline CDR1 and CDR2: SGDLS and YYNGEE. The CDR3 sequence is 16 residues long.

The chain couples TRBV18 to TRBJ1-1; possibly TRBD1 for D (5 bases). The CDR3 is made up of 16 amino acids. V shed 6 bases and J shed 1 base, with 18 bases lying between them. Germline CDR1 is KGHSH and CDR2 is LQKENI. CDR3 amino acids: CASSSGNSPQNTEAFF. The CDR3 DNA follows: TGTGCCAGCTCGTCAGGGAATTCTCCCCAGAACACTGAAGCTTTCTTT.

The chain carries TRBV11-1 and TRBJ1-3, with D unresolved. The CDR3 runs 16 residues. V was clipped by 5 bases and J by 0 bases, with 14 bases between them. Germline V lookup: CDR1 SGHAT, CDR2 FQDESV (reference sequence). The CDR3 loop is CASSNLGAYSGNTIYF. The CDR3 DNA sequence: TGTGCCAGCAGCAACCTGGGCGCCTACTCTGGAAACACCATATATTTT.

V gene TRBV4-3 combines with J gene TRBJ2-5, with TRBD1 matching 9 bases. The J segment lost 4 bases and the V segment lost 0 bases, leaving 3 bases of the junction unmatched. Germline CDR1 is LGHNA and CDR2 is YSLEER. This CDR3 contains 15 residues. The CDR3 loop is CASSQDYRGRETQYF. CDR3 nucleotides: TGCGCCAGCAGCCAAGACTACAGGGGGCGAGAGACCCAGTACTTC.